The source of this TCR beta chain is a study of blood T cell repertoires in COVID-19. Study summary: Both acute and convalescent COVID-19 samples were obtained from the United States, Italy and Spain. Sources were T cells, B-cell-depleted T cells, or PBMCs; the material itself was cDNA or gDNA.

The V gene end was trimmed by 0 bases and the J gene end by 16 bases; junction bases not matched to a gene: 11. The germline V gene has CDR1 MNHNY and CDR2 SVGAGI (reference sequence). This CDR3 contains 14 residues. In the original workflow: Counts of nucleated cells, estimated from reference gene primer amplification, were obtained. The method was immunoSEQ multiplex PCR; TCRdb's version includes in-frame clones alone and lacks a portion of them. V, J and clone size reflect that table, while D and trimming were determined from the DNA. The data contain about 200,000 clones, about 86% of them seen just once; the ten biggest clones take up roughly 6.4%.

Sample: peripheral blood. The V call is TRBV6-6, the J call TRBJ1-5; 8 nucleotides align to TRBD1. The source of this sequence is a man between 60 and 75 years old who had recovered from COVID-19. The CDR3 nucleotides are TGTGCCAGCAGTTACTCGTACTCCGGACAGGGAATTCATTTT. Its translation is CASSYSYSGQGIHF.